This is a list of T cell receptor beta chains from one sample in a study of blood T cell repertoires in COVID-19. Only in-frame clones appear in the TCRdb table, and some are missing; sequencing was by immunoSEQ multiplex PCR. The repertoire includes some 120,000 clones, 80% to 90% of them detected once, and approximately 3.3% sits in the top ten. Sample: peripheral blood. The source of these receptors is a woman aged 60-75 years with acute or convalescent COVID-19. The CDR3 runs from the conserved cysteine through the conserved F or W. A D gene is named only where the DNA matches it firmly. Size is stated for part of the rows, as once, few or many counts, or as a class when the clone is expanded.

size: once
D: -
J: TRBJ2-3
V: TRBV6-2/TRBV6-3
CDR3: CASSYRDTQYF
DNA: TGTGCCAGCAGTTATAGAGATACGCAGTATTTT

size: -
D: -
J: TRBJ2-5
V: TRBV6-6
CDR3: CASSYSMTKQETQYF
DNA: TGTGCCAGCAGTTACTCGATGACTAAACAAGAGACCCAGTACTTC

size: -
D: -
J: TRBJ1-3
V: TRBV9
CDR3: CASSVALGNTIYF
DNA: TGTGCCAGCAGCGTAGCTCTCGGAAACACCATATATTTT

size: -
D: -
J: TRBJ1-5
V: TRBV2
CDR3: CASSRDQPQHF
DNA: TGTGCCAGCAGTCGTGATCAGCCCCAGCATTTT

size: once
D: TRBD1
J: TRBJ2-5
V: TRBV15
CDR3: CATSSRQGLETQYF
DNA: TGTGCCACCAGCAGCCGACAGGGGCTGGAGACCCAGTACTTC

size: once
D: TRBD2
J: TRBJ2-5
V: TRBV4-2
CDR3: CASSQGLAGEETQYF
DNA: TGTGCCAGCAGCCAAGGGCTAGCGGGAGAAGAGACCCAGTACTTC

size: -
D: -
J: TRBJ2-1
V: TRBV13
CDR3: CASSFPRLSVPAYNEQFF
DNA: TGTGCCAGCAGCTTCCCACGACTAAGCGTCCCCGCCTACAATGAGCAGTTCTTC

size: -
D: -
J: TRBJ2-2
V: TRBV9
CDR3: CASSPGSTNTGELFF
DNA: TGTGCCAGCAGCCCCGGGAGTACGAACACCGGGGAGCTGTTTTTT

size: -
D: TRBD2
J: TRBJ2-2
V: TRBV5-1
CDR3: CASSQWTSSYTGELFF
DNA: TGCGCCAGCAGTCAGTGGACTAGCTCCTACACCGGGGAGCTGTTTTTT

size: -
D: -
J: TRBJ2-5
V: TRBV3-1/TRBV3-2
CDR3: CASSQDGRTFETQYF
DNA: TGTGCCAGCAGCCAAGATGGGAGGACGTTCGAGACCCAGTACTTC

size: -
D: -
J: TRBJ1-2
V: TRBV6-5
CDR3: CASYANSGSPYGYTF
DNA: TGTGCCAGCTATGCAAACAGTGGATCCCCCTATGGCTACACCTTC

size: -
D: -
J: TRBJ1-1
V: TRBV12-3/TRBV12-4
CDR3: CASSLDLGSEAFF
DNA: TGTGCCAGCAGTTTAGATCTGGGCAGTGAAGCTTTCTTT

size: -
D: -
J: TRBJ1-1
V: TRBV4-1
CDR3: CASSPRGGTNTEAFF
DNA: TGCGCCAGCAGCCCTCGTGGAGGGACGAACACTGAAGCTTTCTTT

size: -
D: -
J: TRBJ2-3
V: TRBV5-1
CDR3: CASSWGDRGTDTQYF
DNA: TGCGCCAGCAGCTGGGGGGACAGAGGCACAGATACGCAGTATTTT

size: once
D: TRBD1
J: TRBJ1-2
V: TRBV7-3
CDR3: CASSSGQGHGYTF
DNA: TGTGCCAGCAGCTCCGGACAGGGGCATGGCTACACCTTC

size: -
D: -
J: TRBJ1-3
V: TRBV6-5
CDR3: CASSYRQVSGNTIYF
DNA: TGTGCCAGCAGTTACCGTCAGGTCTCTGGAAACACCATATATTTT

size: -
D: -
J: TRBJ1-4
V: TRBV3-1/TRBV3-2
CDR3: CASSLRGDTNEKLFF
DNA: TGTGCCAGCAGCCTCCGGGGGGATACTAATGAAAAACTGTTTTTT

size: -
D: TRBD1
J: TRBJ1-2
V: TRBV27
CDR3: CASSLDRAYGYTF
DNA: TGTGCCAGCAGTTTGGACAGGGCCTATGGCTACACCTTC

size: -
D: -
J: TRBJ2-5
V: TRBV11-2
CDR3: CASSLAGGHGETQYF
DNA: TGTGCCAGCAGCTTAGCAGGGGGGCATGGGGAGACCCAGTACTTC

size: -
D: TRBD2
J: TRBJ2-5
V: TRBV24-1
CDR3: CATSDYRTSGQETQYF
DNA: TGTGCCACCAGTGACTACAGGACTAGCGGACAAGAGACCCAGTACTTC

size: -
D: TRBD1
J: TRBJ2-3
V: TRBV7-7
CDR3: CASSSTRDRGHTDTQYF
DNA: TGTGCTAGCAGCTCTACCCGGGACAGGGGGCACACAGATACGCAGTATTTT

size: -
D: TRBD1
J: TRBJ1-2
V: TRBV6-1
CDR3: CASSGSTDRTNYGYTF
DNA: TGTGCCAGCAGTGGATCGACGGACAGGACGAACTATGGCTACACCTTC

size: -
D: TRBD2
J: TRBJ2-1
V: TRBV15
CDR3: CATSRVRGRANEQFF
DNA: TGTGCCACCAGCAGAGTTCGCGGGAGGGCCAATGAGCAGTTCTTC

size: -
D: TRBD1
J: TRBJ1-2
V: TRBV27
CDR3: CASSSDRALYGYTF
DNA: TGTGCCAGCAGTTCGGACAGGGCTCTCTATGGCTACACCTTC

size: once
D: -
J: TRBJ2-3
V: TRBV20-1
CDR3: CSASKATGTDTQYF
DNA: TGCAGTGCTAGTAAAGCGACCGGCACAGATACGCAGTATTTT

size: -
D: TRBD1
J: TRBJ1-3
V: TRBV6-2/TRBV6-3
CDR3: CASSETGITLISGNTIYF
DNA: TGTGCCAGCAGCGAGACAGGGATTACCCTTATCTCTGGAAACACCATATATTTT

size: -
D: TRBD1
J: TRBJ1-2
V: TRBV30
CDR3: CAWRTQGAYGYTF
DNA: TGTGCCTGGAGGACACAGGGGGCCTATGGCTACACCTTC

size: few
D: -
J: TRBJ1-4
V: TRBV27
CDR3: CASSSIPLTANHEKLFF
DNA: TGTGCCAGCAGTTCGATCCCTCTGACAGCCAATCATGAAAAACTGTTTTTT

size: once
D: TRBD1
J: TRBJ2-1
V: TRBV12-5
CDR3: CASAFGQGISSEQFF
DNA: TGTGCTAGTGCCTTCGGACAGGGGATTAGTAGTGAGCAGTTCTTC

size: -
D: TRBD1
J: TRBJ1-2
V: TRBV6-5
CDR3: CASRSPGTGGNGYTF
DNA: TGTGCCAGCAGATCTCCCGGGACAGGGGGGAACGGCTACACCTTC

size: -
D: TRBD2
J: TRBJ2-3
V: TRBV7-9
CDR3: CASSQLAGGLSTDTQYF
DNA: TGTGCCAGCAGCCAACTAGCGGGAGGGTTGAGCACAGATACGCAGTATTTT

size: -
D: -
J: TRBJ2-3
V: TRBV6-5
CDR3: CASRVLGFADTQYF
DNA: TGTGCCAGCAGGGTTTTGGGCTTTGCAGATACGCAGTATTTT

size: -
D: -
J: TRBJ2-1
V: TRBV9
CDR3: CASSVDFGTYNEQFF
DNA: TGTGCCAGCAGCGTAGATTTTGGGACTTACAATGAGCAGTTCTTC

size: -
D: -
J: TRBJ2-3
V: TRBV7-2
CDR3: CASSLEGADTQYF
DNA: TGTGCCAGCAGCTTAGAGGGGGCAGATACGCAGTATTTT

size: -
D: TRBD1
J: TRBJ1-3
V: TRBV6-5
CDR3: CASRGQGAYGNTIYF
DNA: TGTGCCAGCAGGGGACAGGGGGCTTATGGAAACACCATATATTTT

size: -
D: -
J: TRBJ1-1
V: TRBV6-1
CDR3: CASSDQGRGRNEAFF
DNA: TGTGCCAGCAGTGACCAGGGAAGGGGCAGGAATGAAGCTTTCTTT